These 13 T cell receptor beta chains came from one sample sequenced in a study of T cell repertoires in cytomegalovirus infection. TCRdb reprocessed the reads via MiXCR and lists one record per CDR3 protein. The sample lists under 450,000 distinct CDR3 sequences, roughly 34% occurring once. No cognate antigen is known for these TCRs. The source material was cultured PBMCs, sampled from culture after CMV antigen stimulation. All receptors come from a human donor in good health (CMV status not recorded). Some clones in this sample may be carry-over from other donors' samples.

The V gene is TRBV4-1, the J gene TRBJ2-7, with D maybe TRBD1 (6 bases). Germline loops: CDR1 MGHRA, CDR2 YSYEKL. V was trimmed by 1 base and J by 5 bases, leaving 15 bases between them. The CDR3 loop spans 15 amino acids. The DNA of the CDR3 is TGCGCCAGCAGCCAAGTATCCAGGGGCAGGCACGAGCAGTACTTC. Translating gives CASSQVSRGRHEQYF.

V is TRBV4-3 and J is TRBJ2-2, with 9 bases lining up with TRBD2. CDR3 length equals 16 residues. The V and J ends lost 7 bases and 4 bases, in that order; junction bases with no gene match: 10. From germline, CDR1 is LGHNA and CDR2 YSLEER. The CDR3 here is CASNEGLAGITGELFF. The DNA of the CDR3 is TGCGCCAGCAATGAGGGCCTAGCGGGAATCACCGGGGAGCTGTTTTTT.

The chain uses TRBV30 and TRBJ1-1; D is undetermined. The V and J ends lost 3 bases and 7 bases respectively, with 15 bases between them. CDR3 length: 13 residues. Germline V gene data show CDR1 as GTSNPN and CDR2 as SVGIG (reference sequence). The CDR3 loop reads CAWRVDEVNEAFF. CDR3 coding DNA: TGTGCCTGGAGAGTAGACGAGGTAAATGAAGCTTTCTTT.

V usage is TRBV6-2 or TRBV6-3 and J usage is TRBJ1-6; D possibly corresponds to TRBD1 (6 bases). The V gene's germline CDR1 is MNHEY and CDR2 SVGEGT. This CDR3 has 17 amino acids. Trimming removed 6 bases at V and 9 bases at J, with 24 bases between. CDR3 protein: CASSNSNPGGAGSPLHF. CDR3 coding DNA: TGTGCCAGCAGCAACTCGAACCCGGGGGGCGCGGGTTCACCCCTCCACTTT.

This clonotype was observed a handful of times. The chain carries TRBV5-6 and TRBJ2-7; tentative D call: TRBD1 (5 bases). V lost 4 bases and J 3 bases, leaving 17 bases between the germline ends. In germline, CDR1 is SGHDT, CDR2 YYEEEE. This CDR3 is 15 amino acids long. CDR3 nucleotides: TGTGCCAGCAGCCTGGTCTCAAAAAGGGGCTACGAGCAGTACTTC. It is translated as CASSLVSKRGYEQYF.

The chain carries TRBV9 and TRBJ2-5; 14 bases match TRBD2. The V and J ends lost 0 bases and 1 base, in that order; junction bases with no gene match: 5. The CDR3 has 18 amino acids. CDR1 and CDR2 from the germline V gene are SGDLS and YYNGEE. As DNA, the CDR3 is TGTGCCAGCAGCGTAGCCGGGACTAGCGGGAGTTTCCAAGAGACCCAGTACTTC. Translation: CASSVAGTSGSFQETQYF. Full variable domain (missing parts from reference TRBV9 and TRBJ2-5): DSGVTQTPKHLITATGQRVTLRCSPRSGDLSVYWYQQSLDQGLQFLIQYYNGEERAKGNILERFSAQQFPDLHSELNLSSLELGDSALYFCASSVAGTSGSFQETQYFGPGTRLLVL.

This clonotype showed up many times. The chain joins TRBV7-2 to TRBJ1-1; TRBD1 is a possible D gene (5 bases). The V end lost 5 bases, the J end lost 6 bases, and 16 bases lay between the germline ends. From germline, CDR1 is SGHTA and CDR2 FQGNSA. The CDR3 covers 14 residues. CDR3 bases: TGTGCCAGCAGCCCAAATCAGGGTTTACCTGAAGCTTTCTTT. Protein: CASSPNQGLPEAFF.

This clonotype was seen at least ten times. The gene calls are TRBV4-1 and TRBJ1-5; 8 bases line up with TRBD1. Per the germline V gene, CDR1 is MGHRA and CDR2 is YSYEKL. The V gene end was trimmed by 5 bases and the J gene end by 2 bases; junction bases not matched to a gene: 5. The CDR3 is 15 amino acids. CDR3 sequence reads: CASSTGGSGNQPQHF. DNA of the CDR3: TGCGCCAGCAGCACAGGGGGATCGGGCAATCAGCCCCAGCATTTT.

This clonotype was observed a few times. The chain couples TRBV28 to TRBJ2-3; unclear D gene. With 5 bases removed from V and 6 bases from J, the gap between germline ends came to 6 bases. Germline lookup yields CDR1 MDHEN and CDR2 SYDVKM. The CDR3 loop spans 11 amino acids. The chain's CDR3 is CASSPFDTQYF. In DNA, the CDR3 is TGTGCCAGCAGTCCGTTCGATACGCAGTATTTT.

Many counts were recorded for this clonotype. The CDR3 reads CASSFGTARDEQFF. The CDR3 nucleotides read TGTGCCAGCAGCTTCGGGACTGCCAGGGATGAGCAGTTCTTC. The gene calls are TRBV7-9 and TRBJ2-1, with TRBD2 as a possible D gene (6 bases). CDR1 is SEHNR and CDR2 is FQNEAQ in the germline V gene (reference sequence). There are 14 residues in the CDR3. V lost 3 bases to trimming and J lost 8 bases, with 14 bases between them.

This chain links TRBV12-3 or TRBV12-4 with TRBJ2-3, with 9 bases matching TRBD2. This CDR3 contains 14 residues. V lost 9 bases, J lost 0 bases, and 4 bases stayed unmatched. CDR3 loop: CASWTSASTDTQYF. The CDR3 DNA follows: TGTGCCAGTTGGACTAGCGCCAGCACAGATACGCAGTATTTT.

The chain uses TRBV19 and TRBJ1-4, with a weak D call TRBD1 (5 bases). There are 15 residues in the CDR3. Trimming pared 4 bases from V and 0 bases from J, leaving 9 bases between. Germline CDR1 LNHDA, CDR2 SQIVND (reference sequence). CDR3: CASSKGIATNEKLFF. CDR3 sequence (DNA): TGTGCCAGTAGTAAGGGGATCGCAACTAATGAAAAACTGTTTTTT.

The J gene is TRBJ1-4, the V gene TRBV12-3 or TRBV12-4; D is unresolved. The CDR3 has 14 amino acids. V lost 7 bases and J lost 5, with 14 bases in between. CDR3 protein: CASKLSHGNEKLFF. The CDR3 nucleotides read TGTGCCAGCAAGTTGTCTCACGGAAATGAAAAACTGTTTTTT.